The 9 T cell receptor beta chains given below trace back to one sample, sequenced in a study of T-cell memory formation after mild COVID-19 (dated by TCRdb to the early 2020s). Receptor amplification or capture employed 5' RACE. Sequencing was carried out with an Illumina NovaSeq 6000. TCRdb cleaned the public reads at Q25 with fastp, built clones with MiXCR and kept in-frame beta chains. Every distinct CDR3 protein forms one entry, paired with its most common genes and DNA. The sample table records 300,000 to 400,000 distinct CDR3 sequences; approximately 15% of these occur just once. Approximately 20% of the sample goes to the ten largest clones. Source material: PBMCs or a T cell subset sorted from them (not recorded which). Source of these receptors: a man aged 18 to 30 who had mild COVID-19 (a few samples of this study predate the infection). The sample titles of this study are shuffled in the database, so cell type and time point are left out; the donor was told from shared clones.

This clonotype was seen more than once but under ten times. This rearrangement joins TRBV2 to TRBJ2-2, with D possibly matching TRBD2 (6 bases). The CDR3 length is 14 residues. The germline gives CDR1 SNHLY, CDR2 FYNNEI. Trimming shortened V by 2 bases and J by 6 bases, and 10 bases separated the two germline ends. Written as DNA, the CDR3 is TGTGCCAGCAGTGAATTGGAGGGACCCGGGGAGCTGTTTTTT. Protein product: CASSELEGPGELFF.

The chain carries TRBV15 and TRBJ2-3, with D tentatively TRBD1 or TRBD2 (6 bases each). Trimming shortened V by 0 bases and J by 0 bases, and 10 bases separated the two germline ends. CDR3 size: 16 residues. Germline V gene lookup returns CDR1 LNHNV and CDR2 YYDKDF (reference sequence). The CDR3 spells CATSRDWGASTDTQYF. The CDR3 coding sequence is TGTGCCACCAGCAGAGACTGGGGGGCAAGCACAGATACGCAGTATTTT.

There are many counts of this clonotype. CDR3 coding DNA: TGTGCCAGCTCACCCGGGACAGGGGATAATTCACCCCTCCACTTT. It codes for CASSPGTGDNSPLHF. This chain uses TRBV18 with TRBJ1-6, with TRBD1 matching over 10 bases. The length of the CDR3 is 15 residues. V shed 3 bases, J shed 5 bases, and the junction held 1 base outside the gene matches. Germline V gene lookup returns CDR1 KGHSH and CDR2 LQKENI.

The table lists this clonotype with many counts. The chain links TRBV2 to TRBJ1-6, with a weak D call TRBD1 (6 bases). Germline V CDR1 and CDR2: SNHLY, FYNNEI. Trimming took off 7 bases at V and 6 bases at J, with 19 bases between the two ends. The CDR3 has 16 amino acids. CDR3 DNA: TGTGCCAGCACCACGGGACACGGAGGGGGTAATTCACCCCTCCACTTT. Its translation is CASTTGHGGGNSPLHF.

Ten or more counts support this clonotype. The rearrangement links TRBV6-5 to TRBJ1-6; no definite D call. Germline lookup yields CDR1 MNHEY and CDR2 SVGAGI. This CDR3 region has 15 residues. Trimming took 7 bases from V and 10 from J, leaving 20 bases between them. The CDR3 DNA sequence: TGTGCCAGCACCCAATCCGAGGCCTACCGGTCACCCCTCCACTTT. It translates to CASTQSEAYRSPLHF.

Comments on this clonotype: Being one base from a much bigger clone, this may be a read error. This chain connects TRBV6-6 to TRBJ2-3, with D unresolved. Trimming shortened V by 9 bases and J by 2 bases, and 12 bases separated the two germline ends. The germline gives CDR1 MNHNY, CDR2 SVGAGI (reference sequence). CDR3 length equals 13 residues. The CDR3 here is CARQKEFTDTQYF. The CDR3 coding sequence is TGTGCCAGACAAAAGGAGTTCACAGATACGCAGTATTTT.

The genes are TRBV4-3 and TRBJ1-2; the D gene is possibly TRBD1 (6 bases). Germline V lookup: CDR1 LGHNA, CDR2 YSLEER. The CDR3 extends over 14 amino acids. Trimming left V 1 base short and J 8 bases short, with 14 bases between. The CDR3, as DNA: TGCGCCAGCAGCCAAGTGGCCAGGGGAAGAGGCTACACCTTC. Its protein product is CASSQVARGRGYTF.

The DNA of the CDR3 is TGTGCCAGTCCCCGGATCTGGCAGGCGGGGGTCGAGCAGTACTTC. This codes for CASPRIWQAGVEQYF. The chain links TRBV5-6 to TRBJ2-7; 7 nucleotides agree with TRBD2. Germline trimming cut 8 bases from V and 6 bases from J; bases unmatched to any gene: 17. The CDR3 spans 15 residues. Germline CDR1 reads SGHDT; CDR2 reads YYEEEE.

The gene calls are TRBV10-3 and TRBJ2-3; no clear D gene. CDR3 length: 13 amino acids. Germline V gene data show CDR1 as ENHRY and CDR2 as SYGVKD. V lost 4 bases and J lost 3, with 8 bases in between. CDR3 sequence reads: CAISGQRTDTQYF. CDR3 sequence (DNA): TGTGCCATCAGTGGTCAGAGGACAGATACGCAGTATTTT.